This TCR beta chain was profiled in a study of T cell repertoires in cytomegalovirus infection. Study background: Public TCR beta signatures indicated both CMV infection and matching HLA type. General study points: Totalled public TCR beta family frequency picked out people who carried CMV plus the relevant HLA. HLA-C-restricted, CMV-specific TCR beta clonotypes were dominant ex vivo.

This CDR3 spans 11 amino acids. The V end lost 7 bases, the J end lost 5 bases, and 7 bases lay between the germline ends. Germline loops: CDR1 MNHEY, CDR2 SVGEGT. TCRdb fed the reads into MiXCR, producing one record per CDR3 protein. The sample lists about 330,000 distinct CDR3 sequences, over 7.5% occurring once. A few counts support this clonotype. Its antigen is currently unknown. This receptor was obtained from a human donor in good health (CMV status not recorded). Some clones in this sample may be carry-over from other donors' samples. The source material was PBMCs. The rearrangement uses TRBV6-2 or TRBV6-3 and TRBJ2-3; D is undetermined. The chain's CDR3 is CASTHGDTQYF. The CDR3 nucleotides are TGTGCCAGCACCCACGGAGATACGCAGTATTTT.